Listed below are T cell receptor beta chains from one sample, sequenced in a study of regulatory T cells in long-lasting Graves disease. Each CDR3 protein is one row after TCRdb ran MiXCR on the multiplex PCR reads. The sample shows roughly 320,000 distinct CDR3 sequences, 15% to 20% of them seen only once. Another study also made use of these data, one on T cells in Graves' hyperthyroidism and ophthalmopathy.

Sequencing used peripheral blood mononuclear cells (PBMCs), obtained at new diagnosis, from a patient treated with antithyroid drugs. The receptors come from a man between 35 and 55 years old with Graves disease. The CDR3 runs from the conserved cysteine through the conserved F or W. The order of the fields is clone size, D gene, V gene, J gene, CDR3 DNA, CDR3 protein. D genes are given only for firm matches. Only some rows state a clone size, as once, few, many or a class for expanded clones.

clone size: many; D gene: NA; V gene: TRBV7-2; J gene: TRBJ2-3; CDR3 DNA: TGTGCCAGCAGCACGGTGCCGGGACAGCGGGCAATGACGCAGTATTTT; CDR3 protein: CASSTVPGQRAMTQYF
clone size: many; D gene: NA; V gene: TRBV29-1; J gene: TRBJ2-3; CDR3 DNA: TGCAGCGTCGGACTATTCACAGATACGCAGTATTTT; CDR3 protein: CSVGLFTDTQYF
clone size: many; D gene: NA; V gene: TRBV7-3; J gene: TRBJ2-3; CDR3 DNA: TGTGCCAGCAGCCCTGGACCCAAAGATACGCAGTATTTT; CDR3 protein: CASSPGPKDTQYF
clone size: many; D gene: NA; V gene: TRBV2; J gene: TRBJ2-3; CDR3 DNA: TGTGCCAGCAGCGACGGAACCATCGGCGCAGATACGCAGTATTTT; CDR3 protein: CASSDGTIGADTQYF
clone size: many; D gene: TRBD1; V gene: TRBV30; J gene: TRBJ2-5; CDR3 DNA: TGTGCCTGGAGTGCTGACAGGGTAGGGGCCCAGTACTTC; CDR3 protein: CAWSADRVGAQYF
clone size: many; D gene: NA; V gene: TRBV20-1; J gene: TRBJ2-7; CDR3 DNA: TGCAGTGCTCCAAGTTCCTACGAGCAGTACTTC; CDR3 protein: CSAPSSYEQYF
clone size: many; D gene: TRBD2; V gene: TRBV20-1; J gene: TRBJ2-3; CDR3 DNA: TGCAGTGCTCTTCTACTAGCGGGGAGCACAGATACGCAGTATTTT; CDR3 protein: CSALLLAGSTDTQYF
clone size: many; D gene: NA; V gene: TRBV11-3; J gene: TRBJ2-7; CDR3 DNA: TGTGCCAGCAGCGGGGACATCTCCTACGAGCAGTACTTC; CDR3 protein: CASSGDISYEQYF
clone size: NA; D gene: TRBD1; V gene: TRBV9; J gene: TRBJ2-5; CDR3 DNA: TGTGCCAGCAGCGTAGTTGGTACAGGGGGAGAGACCCAGTACTTC; CDR3 protein: CASSVVGTGGETQYF
clone size: NA; D gene: NA; V gene: TRBV5-1; J gene: TRBJ1-1; CDR3 DNA: TGCGCCAGCAGCTTGGCAAGCGCCACTGAAGCTTTCTTT; CDR3 protein: CASSLASATEAFF
clone size: NA; D gene: NA; V gene: TRBV7-9; J gene: TRBJ2-1; CDR3 DNA: TGTGCCAGCAGCCCCCGAGACCAGGCCTACAATGAGCAGTTCTTC; CDR3 protein: CASSPRDQAYNEQFF
clone size: many; D gene: TRBD2; V gene: TRBV4-2; J gene: TRBJ2-5; CDR3 DNA: TGTGCCAGCAGCCAGCATCTAGCGGGGGGGCCGGTGACCCAGTACTTC; CDR3 protein: CASSQHLAGGPVTQYF
clone size: NA; D gene: NA; V gene: TRBV6-4; J gene: TRBJ2-1; CDR3 DNA: TGTGCTAGCAGTGACTCGTGGAAAAGCTCCTACAATGAGCAGTTCTTC; CDR3 protein: CASSDSWKSSYNEQFF